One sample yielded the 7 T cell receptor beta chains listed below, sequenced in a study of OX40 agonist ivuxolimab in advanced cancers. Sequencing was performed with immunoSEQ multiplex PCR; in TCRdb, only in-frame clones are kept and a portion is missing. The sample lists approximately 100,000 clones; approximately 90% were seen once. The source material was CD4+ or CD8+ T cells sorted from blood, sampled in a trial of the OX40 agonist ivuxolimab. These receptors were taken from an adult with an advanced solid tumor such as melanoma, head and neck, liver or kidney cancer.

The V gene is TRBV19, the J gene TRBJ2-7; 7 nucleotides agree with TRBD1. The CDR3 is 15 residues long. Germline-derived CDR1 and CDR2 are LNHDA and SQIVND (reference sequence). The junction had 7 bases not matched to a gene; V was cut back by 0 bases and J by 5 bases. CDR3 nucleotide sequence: TGTGCCAGTAGTATAGAGGCAGGGGGTGGCAACGAGCAGTACTTC. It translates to CASSIEAGGGNEQYF.

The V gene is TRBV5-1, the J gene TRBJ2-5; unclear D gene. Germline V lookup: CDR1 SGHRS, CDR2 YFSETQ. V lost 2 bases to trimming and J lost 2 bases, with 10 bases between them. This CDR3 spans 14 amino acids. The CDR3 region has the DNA TGCGCCAGCAGCTTTGGAGAGATTCAAGAGACCCAGTACTTC. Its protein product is CASSFGEIQETQYF.

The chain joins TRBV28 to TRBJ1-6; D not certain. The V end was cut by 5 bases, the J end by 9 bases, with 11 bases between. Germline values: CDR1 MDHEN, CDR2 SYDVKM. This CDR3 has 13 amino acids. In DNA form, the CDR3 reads TGTGCCAGCAGTAACAAGGGTCCTTCACCCCTCCACTTT. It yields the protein CASSNKGPSPLHF.

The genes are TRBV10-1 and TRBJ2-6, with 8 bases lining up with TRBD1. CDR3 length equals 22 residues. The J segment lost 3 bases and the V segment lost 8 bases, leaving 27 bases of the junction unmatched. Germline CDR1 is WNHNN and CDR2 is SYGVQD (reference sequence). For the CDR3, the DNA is TGCGCCAGCCCCCATCTTATTCTCGGACAGGGCCGGACCCTTGGTGGGGCCAACGTCCTGACTTTC. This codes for CASPHLILGQGRTLGGANVLTF.

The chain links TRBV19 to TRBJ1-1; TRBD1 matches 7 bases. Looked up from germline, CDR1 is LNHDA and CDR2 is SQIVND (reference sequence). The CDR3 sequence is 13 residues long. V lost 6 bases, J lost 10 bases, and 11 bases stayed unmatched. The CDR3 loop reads CASRDYRGGGAFF. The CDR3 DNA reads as TGTGCCAGTAGAGACTACAGGGGAGGCGGAGCTTTCTTT.

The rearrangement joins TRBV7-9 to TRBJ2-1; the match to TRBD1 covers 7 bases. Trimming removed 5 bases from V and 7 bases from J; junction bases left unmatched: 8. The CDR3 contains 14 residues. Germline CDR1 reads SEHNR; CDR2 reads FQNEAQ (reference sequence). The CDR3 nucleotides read TGTGCCAGCAGCCTTACAGGGGCCGGGAATGAGCAGTTCTTC. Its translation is CASSLTGAGNEQFF. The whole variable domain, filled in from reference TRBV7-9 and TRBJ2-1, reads DTGVSQNPRHKITKRGQNVTFRCDPISEHNRLYWYRQTLGQGPEFLTYFQNEAQLEKSRLLSDRFSAERPKGSFSTLEIQRTEQGDSAMYLCASSLTGAGNEQFFGPGTRLTVL.

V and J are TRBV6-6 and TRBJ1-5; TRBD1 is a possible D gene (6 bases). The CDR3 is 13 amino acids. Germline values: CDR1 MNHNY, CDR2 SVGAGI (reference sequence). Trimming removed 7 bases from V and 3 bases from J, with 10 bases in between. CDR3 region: CASIDRPNQPQHF. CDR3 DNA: TGTGCCAGCATTGACAGGCCCAATCAGCCCCAGCATTTT.